The 24 T cell receptor beta chains below all came from one sample that was sequenced in a study of T cell responses to AZD1222 COVID-19 vaccine. TCRdb's table, derived via immunoSEQ multiplex PCR, lists solely in-frame clones and lacks some. The sample lists tens of thousands of clones; around 87% were seen once. The specimen comprised peripheral blood, sampled on day 0 of AZD1222 vaccination. These receptors were obtained from an adult in good health.

The V call is TRBV19, the J call TRBJ2-3; 7 nucleotides agree with TRBD2. V shed 6 bases, J shed 4 bases, and the junction held 1 base outside the gene matches. The CDR3 runs 12 residues. From germline, CDR1 is LNHDA and CDR2 SQIVND (reference sequence). DNA of the CDR3: TGTGCCAGTAGGGCGGGGGCAGATACGCAGTATTTT. Its protein product is CASRAGADTQYF.

The chain employs TRBV6-2 or TRBV6-3 and TRBJ1-2, with TRBD1 as a possible D gene (5 bases). Germline V CDR1 and CDR2: MNHEY, SVGEGT. Trimming removed 2 bases at V and 2 bases at J, with 12 bases between. The CDR3 spans 15 residues. In DNA form, the CDR3 reads TGTGCCAGCAGTTACCTCCAGGGAGGGAACTATGGCTACACCTTC. It is translated as CASSYLQGGNYGYTF.

The chain has TRBV4-1 and TRBJ2-3, with TRBD2 matching 7 bases. The V and J ends lost 0 bases and 1 base, in that order; junction bases with no gene match: 7. Germline values: CDR1 MGHRA, CDR2 YSYEKL. CDR3 size: 17 residues. In nucleotides, the CDR3 is TGCGCCAGCAGCCAAGATTGGGCCAGCGGGGGCACAGATACGCAGTATTTT. Protein product: CASSQDWASGGTDTQYF.

The chain links TRBV27 to TRBJ2-5; D may match TRBD1 or TRBD2 (6 bases each). This CDR3 spans 16 amino acids. V lost 0 bases, J lost 2 bases, and 13 bases lay in between. Germline V CDR1 and CDR2: MNHEY, SMNVEV (reference sequence). The CDR3 coding sequence is TGTGCCAGCAGTTTATCGTTGGGGGGCCCGCAAGAGACCCAGTACTTC. This sequence encodes CASSLSLGGPQETQYF.

The V and J genes are TRBV19 and TRBJ2-7; 7 bases agree with TRBD1. Losses at the gene ends were 6 bases for V and 2 bases for J; bases not matched to a gene: 7. CDR1 LNHDA and CDR2 SQIVND come from the germline V gene (reference sequence). The CDR3 extends over 14 amino acids. The CDR3 nucleotides read TGTGCCAGTAGGGTGGACAGGCCGCCCTACGAGCAGTACTTC. Residues: CASRVDRPPYEQYF. Filled out from reference TRBV19 and TRBJ2-7, the complete variable domain reads DGGITQSPKYLFRKEGQNVTLSCEQNLNHDAMYWYRQDPGQGLRLIYYSQIVNDFQKGDIAEGYSVSREKKESFPLTVTSAQKNPTAFYLCASRVDRPPYEQYFGPGTRLTVT.

The genes are TRBV9 and TRBJ2-1, with D possibly matching TRBD1 (6 bases). Deletions cut 2 bases from V and 0 bases from J, with 15 bases between. This CDR3 contains 17 residues. CDR1 is SGDLS, CDR2 YYNGEE, per germline. CDR3 DNA: TGTGCCAGCAGCGTTCAGGGGCAGTCGAGCTCCTACAATGAGCAGTTCTTC. Encoded protein: CASSVQGQSSSYNEQFF.

J is TRBJ2-2 and V is TRBV18, with D uncertain. Germline CDR1 and CDR2: KGHSH and LQKENI. The V end was cut by 1 base, the J end by 5 bases, with 14 bases between. CDR3 length: 16 amino acids. This CDR3 is CASSPLTDPSTGELFF. The CDR3 DNA reads as TGTGCCAGCTCACCACTAACCGACCCGAGTACCGGGGAGCTGTTTTTT.

V and J are TRBV6-2 or TRBV6-3 and TRBJ1-3; D perhaps matches TRBD1 (5 bases). CDR3 length: 16 amino acids. The ends were cut back, 2 bases at V and 3 bases at J, with 14 bases in the middle. Germline loops: CDR1 MNHEY, CDR2 SVGEGT. The CDR3 DNA follows: TGTGCCAGCAGTTACGCCGGGGCCCGAGGTGGAAACACCATATATTTT. The encoded protein is CASSYAGARGGNTIYF.

The V call is TRBV6-5, the J call TRBJ1-3; D perhaps matches TRBD1 (5 bases). V was trimmed by 8 bases and J by 0 bases, leaving 11 bases between them. CDR1 MNHEY and CDR2 SVGAGI come from the germline V gene. The CDR3 consists of 14 residues. The DNA of the CDR3 is TGTGCCAGCGGCCGGGGGTCCTCTGGAAACACCATATATTTT. Protein sequence: CASGRGSSGNTIYF.

This chain joins TRBV19 and TRBJ2-6, with D unclear. The germline V and J ends were trimmed by 1 base and 0 bases, with 4 bases remaining between them. CDR1 and CDR2 (germline): LNHDA, SQIVND (reference sequence). The CDR3 contains 15 residues. The DNA of the CDR3 is TGTGCCAGTAGTATAGGGCCCTCTGGGGCCAACGTCCTGACTTTC. As protein: CASSIGPSGANVLTF.

V usage is TRBV27 and J usage is TRBJ2-1; 9 positions match TRBD1. The CDR3 has 18 amino acids. Germline V gene lookup returns CDR1 MNHEY and CDR2 SMNVEV (reference sequence). With 3 bases clipped from V and 4 bases from J, the junction kept 13 bases outside the gene matches. The DNA of the CDR3 is TGTGCCAGCAGTTTCCTGGATATCTCCGGACAGGGGTACAATGAGCAGTTCTTC. This codes for CASSFLDISGQGYNEQFF.

The chain joins TRBV3-1 (or the pseudogene TRBV3-2) to TRBJ2-7; 7 positions agree with TRBD1. The germline gives CDR1 LGHDT, CDR2 YNNKEL (reference sequence). CDR3 length equals 16 residues. V trimming: 4 bases; J trimming: 1 base; junction bases outside the gene matches: 10. DNA of the CDR3: TGTGCCAGCAGCCTCCTTTCGGGACAGAGTTCCTACGAGCAGTACTTC. This translates into CASSLLSGQSSYEQYF.

The chain employs TRBV4-1 and TRBJ1-2, with 8 bases matching TRBD1. With V trimmed by 4 bases and J by 6 bases, 1 base remained unmatched. The CDR3 contains 12 residues. Germline V gene sequence: CDR1 MGHRA, CDR2 YSYEKL. CDR3 in amino acids: CASSPDRDGYTF. CDR3 nucleotides: TGCGCCAGCAGCCCGGACAGGGATGGCTACACCTTC.

The chain recombines TRBV9 with TRBJ2-5; TRBD2 matches at 11 bases. Germline V gives CDR1 SGDLS, CDR2 YYNGEE. The CDR3 extends over 16 amino acids. The ends lost 4 bases at V and 10 bases at J; junction bases unmatched: 15. CDR3 protein: CASSPRASGGSRGQYF. CDR3 coding DNA: TGTGCCAGCAGCCCCAGGGCTAGCGGGGGGTCCAGAGGCCAGTACTTC.

This clone has only one observation. This chain uses TRBV3-1 (or the pseudogene TRBV3-2) with TRBJ1-4; 9 bases fit TRBD1. Germline values: CDR1 LGHDT, CDR2 YNNKEL (reference sequence). This CDR3 region has 15 residues. The V gene end was trimmed by 1 base and the J gene end by 7 bases; junction bases not matched to a gene: 4. The CDR3 protein is CASSQGTGVGEKLFF. DNA for the CDR3: TGTGCCAGCAGCCAAGGGACAGGGGTCGGTGAAAAACTGTTTTTT.

V usage is TRBV11-2 and J usage is TRBJ2-3; 11 bases agree with TRBD2. The ends lost 4 bases at V and 0 bases at J; junction bases unmatched: 9. The CDR3 spans 18 residues. In germline, CDR1 is SGHAT, CDR2 FQNNGV. The chain's CDR3 is CASSYRATSGRSTDTQYF. DNA for the CDR3: TGTGCCAGCAGCTATAGGGCCACTAGCGGGAGAAGCACAGATACGCAGTATTTT.

The chain joins TRBV12-3 or TRBV12-4 to TRBJ1-4; D is uncertain. CDR3 size: 13 residues. Trimming took 11 bases from V and 4 from J, leaving 14 bases between them. The CDR3 region has the DNA TGTGCCTCCTCGGGCGACAATAATGAAAAACTGTTTTTT. Translated, it gives CASSGDNNEKLFF.

The chain employs TRBV5-1 and TRBJ2-7; TRBD2 matches at 7 bases. Germline values: CDR1 SGHRS, CDR2 YFSETQ. The CDR3 has 14 amino acids. Trimming removed 2 bases from V and 0 bases from J; junction bases left unmatched: 2. The DNA for the CDR3 is TGCGCCAGCAGCTTTGGCGGGGGCTCCTACGAGCAGTACTTC. Residues: CASSFGGGSYEQYF.

This clone occurred a few times. J is TRBJ1-2 and V is TRBV6-5; TRBD1 might be the D (5 bases). Germline CDR1 is MNHEY and CDR2 is SVGAGI. V was trimmed by 6 bases and J by 8 bases, leaving 13 bases between them. The CDR3 contains 12 residues. The CDR3 sequence is CASRYRTGGYTF. In DNA, the CDR3 is TGTGCCAGCAGGTACAGGACGGGAGGCTACACCTTC.

The chain links TRBV6-5 to TRBJ1-1, with unresolved D. Trimming left V 2 bases short and J 11 bases short, with 15 bases between. The germline V gene encodes CDR1 MNHEY and CDR2 SVGAGI. The CDR3 spans 13 residues. The CDR3 sequence is CASSYTAREGAFF. CDR3 coding DNA: TGTGCCAGCAGTTACACGGCGAGGGAGGGCGCTTTCTTT.

CDR3 in amino acids: CASSQDSGGGYTF. The CDR3 DNA sequence: TGTGCCAGCAGCCAAGATTCGGGCGGGGGCTACACCTTC. The V gene is TRBV3-1 (or the pseudogene TRBV3-2), the J gene TRBJ1-2, with no clear D. Per germline, CDR1 LGHDT and CDR2 YNNKEL (reference sequence). The CDR3 has 13 amino acids. The V end lost 0 bases, the J end lost 8 bases, and 10 bases lay between the germline ends.

This clone was counted between two and nine times. The chain joins TRBV23-1 to TRBJ1-1; D uncertain. TRBV23-1 is identified as an open reading frame with a role that is uncertain. The CDR3 contains 13 residues. The V end was cut by 4 bases, the J end by 1 base, with 7 bases between. CDR3 nucleotide sequence: TGCGCCAGCAGTCTGGCGGCGAACACTGAAGCTTTCTTT. This encodes CASSLAANTEAFF.

J is TRBJ2-7 and V is TRBV6-2 or TRBV6-3; maybe TRBD2 (6 bases). Germline CDR1 reads MNHEY; CDR2 reads SVGEGT. This CDR3 region has 15 residues. Trimming removed 2 bases from V and 2 bases from J, with 13 bases in between. CDR3 residues: CASSYAVGGTYEQYF. DNA for the CDR3: TGTGCCAGCAGTTACGCCGTCGGGGGTACCTACGAGCAGTACTTC.

V and J are TRBV7-6 and TRBJ1-3; no firm D call. This CDR3 comprises 18 residues. Germline CDR1 is SGHVS and CDR2 is FNYEAQ. Trimming removed 4 bases at V and 0 bases at J, with 19 bases between. CDR3 protein: CASSSAGGLLNSGNTIYF. The CDR3 coding sequence is TGTGCCAGCAGCTCGGCGGGAGGACTTCTCAACTCTGGAAACACCATATATTTT.